The entry that follows covers one T cell receptor (beta chain) sequence. Its antigen is currently unknown. The data derive from a study of T cell responses to AZD1222 COVID-19 vaccine. The data were produced by immunoSEQ multiplex PCR, yet TCRdb's version contains in-frame clones alone and is incomplete. The sample consists of around 94,000 clones, about 85% of them appearing once. Study-wide findings and caveats: Two AZD1222 administrations were followed by greater Spike-specific TCR breadth and depth. Donor demographics were predominantly white British with a female majority; clonal diversity may be underestimated. Nearly half of spike-specific TCRs reportedly go after variant regions that carry no mutations.

The V and J ends lost 6 bases and 2 bases, in that order; junction bases with no gene match: 6. The CDR3 extends over 14 amino acids. From germline, CDR1 is SGHTA and CDR2 FQGNSA. This clonotype was sampled from an adult who received the AZD1222 COVID-19 vaccine. The chain carries TRBV7-2 and TRBJ1-1; 7 bases are a match to TRBD1. Sequenced here: peripheral blood, sampled 28 days after the second AZD1222 dose. For the CDR3, the DNA is TGTGCCAGCAGTAGGACAGGCCATAACACTGAAGCTTTCTTT. Amino acids: CASSRTGHNTEAFF.